The 18 T cell receptor beta chains below were found in one sample sequenced in a study of T cell responses to AZD1222 COVID-19 vaccine. The method was immunoSEQ multiplex PCR; TCRdb's version includes in-frame clones alone and lacks a portion of them. Among about 130,000 clones listed, 88% were seen once. The starting material was peripheral blood, obtained 28 days after the second AZD1222 dose. The receptors stem from an adult who received the AZD1222 COVID-19 vaccine.

This chain joins TRBV5-4 and TRBJ2-7; the D gene is possibly TRBD2 (5 bases). The CDR3 spans 15 residues. Germline V gives CDR1 SGHNT, CDR2 YYREEE (reference sequence). V lost 0 bases and J lost 2, with 12 bases in between. CDR3 in amino acids: CASSLAGSRAYEQYF. DNA of the CDR3: TGTGCCAGCAGCTTGGCGGGGTCTAGGGCCTACGAGCAGTACTTC.

J is TRBJ2-5 and V is TRBV19; D possibly matches TRBD1 or TRBD2 (5 bases each). V gave up 7 bases and J gave up 2 bases, with 14 bases separating them. Germline CDR1 reads LNHDA; CDR2 reads SQIVND (reference sequence). The CDR3 has 14 amino acids. The CDR3 loop reads CASTPGTAQETQYF. CDR3 nucleotide sequence: TGTGCCAGTACCCCCGGGACGGCACAAGAGACCCAGTACTTC.

This chain joins TRBV6-5 and TRBJ1-1; 7 bases match TRBD1. CDR1 and CDR2 (germline): MNHEY, SVGAGI. V trimming: 2 bases; J trimming: 1 base; junction bases outside the gene matches: 7. The CDR3 has 16 residues. CDR3 loop: CASSYGVGTANTEAFF. CDR3 DNA sequence: TGTGCCAGCAGTTACGGGGTGGGGACAGCGAACACTGAAGCTTTCTTT.

The chain joins TRBV6-2 or TRBV6-3 to TRBJ1-6; D gene ambiguous. Per the germline V gene, CDR1 is MNHEY and CDR2 is SVGEGT. The CDR3 is made up of 14 amino acids. V was trimmed by 3 bases and J by 7 bases, leaving 10 bases between them. CDR3 sequence: CASSYVLGNSPLHF. The DNA for the CDR3 is TGTGCCAGCAGTTATGTGCTCGGGAATTCACCCCTCCACTTT.

The chain links TRBV18 to TRBJ2-5; D gene uncertain. The CDR3 covers 13 residues. Trimming removed 3 bases at V and 7 bases at J, with 12 bases between. The germline V gene encodes CDR1 KGHSH and CDR2 LQKENI. The CDR3 region has the DNA TGTGCCAGCTCACCGGCCGCTCCAGGGACCCAGTACTTC. It codes for CASSPAAPGTQYF.

V and J are TRBV5-4 and TRBJ1-1; D gene ambiguous. Germline V CDR1 and CDR2: SGHNT, YYREEE (reference sequence). Trimming removed 5 bases at V and 5 bases at J, with 10 bases between. This CDR3 spans 12 amino acids. The chain's CDR3 is CASRVDETEAFF. CDR3 DNA: TGTGCCAGCAGGGTAGATGAGACTGAAGCTTTCTTT.

The V and J genes are TRBV18 and TRBJ1-3; 9 bases match TRBD1. CDR1 is KGHSH and CDR2 is LQKENI in the germline V gene. This CDR3 is 15 amino acids long. Trimming cost V 0 bases and J 7 bases; bases outside gene matches: 4. The CDR3 loop is CASSPPTGGSNTIYF. CDR3 coding DNA: TGTGCCAGCTCACCACCGACAGGGGGGAGTAACACCATATATTTT.

The V gene is TRBV6-5, the J gene TRBJ1-4; D might be TRBD1 (6 bases). The CDR3 is 14 residues long. Germline V gene data show CDR1 as MNHEY and CDR2 as SVGAGI. The V and J ends lost 5 bases and 8 bases respectively, with 15 bases between them. CDR3 DNA sequence: TGTGCCAGCAGTCCCCGGACCCAGGGGGAAAAACTGTTTTTT. Translation gives CASSPRTQGEKLFF.

The rearrangement uses TRBV7-2 and TRBJ1-5; 7 bases are a match to TRBD1. Germline CDR1 is SGHTA and CDR2 is FQGNSA. CDR3 length: 15 amino acids. The ends lost 5 bases at V and 1 base at J; junction bases unmatched: 5. CDR3 amino acids: CASSRDSGSNQPQHF. The CDR3 DNA reads TGTGCCAGCAGCCGGGACAGTGGAAGCAATCAGCCCCAGCATTTT.

This sequence joins TRBV2 and TRBJ1-1; D may be TRBD1 (5 bases). Deletions cut 6 bases from V and 2 bases from J, with 22 bases between. Germline V gene data show CDR1 as SNHLY and CDR2 as FYNNEI. This CDR3 is built from 17 residues. In nucleotides, the CDR3 is TGTGCCAGCAGACTCGGTCTAACTGTGGGGGGTAACACTGAAGCTTTCTTT. Residues: CASRLGLTVGGNTEAFF. Filled out from reference TRBV2 and TRBJ1-1, the complete variable domain reads EPEVTQTPSHQVTQMGQEVILRCVPISNHLYFYWYRQILGQKVEFLVSFYNNEISEKSEIFDDQFSVERPDGSNFTLKIRSTKLEDSAMYFCASRLGLTVGGNTEAFFGQGTRLTVV.

V usage is TRBV19 and J usage is TRBJ2-2, with 7 nucleotides matching TRBD2. The CDR3 extends over 14 amino acids. V dropped 9 bases and J dropped 6; count of bases not matched to a gene: 10. Germline V gives CDR1 LNHDA, CDR2 SQIVND (reference sequence). The CDR3 loop is CASREGLGAGELFF. CDR3 sequence (DNA): TGTGCCAGCAGGGAGGGATTAGGCGCCGGGGAGCTGTTTTTT.

CDR3 nucleotides: TGTGCCAGCAGTGAAATCTGGGCCAATCAGCCCCAGCATTTT. Its protein is CASSEIWANQPQHF. This chain joins TRBV6-1 and TRBJ1-5; no clear D. CDR3 length: 14 residues. V was clipped by 2 bases and J by 3 bases, with 8 bases between them. CDR1 and CDR2 (germline): MNHNS, SASEGT.

CDR3: CASSPLTGGGFQREQYF. The CDR3 DNA reads as TGCGCCAGCAGCCCACTAACAGGGGGCGGCTTTCAAAGGGAGCAGTACTTC. The V and J genes are TRBV5-1 and TRBJ2-7; 9 bases line up with TRBD1. The CDR3 is 17 amino acids. J was trimmed by 7 bases and V by 4 bases; bases with no gene match: 18. Germline V CDR1 and CDR2: SGHRS, YFSETQ.

This chain's CDR3 is CASSQEGRPGDYGYTF. In DNA, the CDR3 is TGCGCCAGCAGCCAAGAGGGGAGACCGGGGGACTATGGCTACACCTTC. V and J are TRBV4-3 and TRBJ1-2; the D gene is possibly TRBD1 (5 bases). CDR1 and CDR2 (germline): LGHNA, YSLEER. The CDR3 runs to 16 residues. Trimming pared 0 bases from V and 3 bases from J, leaving 14 bases between.

V is TRBV6-5 and J is TRBJ1-5; D remains unclear. This CDR3 is 13 amino acids long. CDR1 and CDR2 (germline): MNHEY, SVGAGI. V dropped 2 bases and J dropped 1 base, with 3 bases sitting between them. CDR3 amino acids: CASSYVSNQPQHF. The CDR3 bases are TGTGCCAGCAGTTACGTAAGCAATCAGCCCCAGCATTTT.

This clone was detected once. This chain connects TRBV5-6 to TRBJ1-4; D ambiguous. CDR3 length: 13 amino acids. Between the trimmed V and J ends, which lost 4 bases and 7 bases, there was a span of 11 bases. Germline V gene lookup returns CDR1 SGHDT and CDR2 YYEEEE. CDR3 sequence (DNA): TGTGCCAGCAGCCTCCCGTCGGGTGAAAAACTGTTTTTT. It translates to CASSLPSGEKLFF.

The chain couples TRBV3-1 (or the pseudogene TRBV3-2) to TRBJ2-7; D is unresolved. The CDR3 sequence is 12 residues long. Germline V gives CDR1 LGHDT, CDR2 YNNKEL (reference sequence). V was clipped by 5 bases and J by 7 bases, with 12 bases between them. CDR3 amino acids: CASSDGPLEQYF. In DNA form, the CDR3 reads TGTGCCAGCAGCGACGGACCCCTGGAGCAGTACTTC.

The chain couples TRBV30 to TRBJ1-3; D remains unclear. The CDR3 spans 13 residues. CDR1 is GTSNPN, CDR2 SVGIG, per germline (reference sequence). V lost 5 bases, J lost 4 bases, and 12 bases lay in between. The CDR3 sequence is CAWGRAAGNTIYF. In DNA, the CDR3 is TGTGCCTGGGGTAGGGCAGCCGGAAACACCATATATTTT.